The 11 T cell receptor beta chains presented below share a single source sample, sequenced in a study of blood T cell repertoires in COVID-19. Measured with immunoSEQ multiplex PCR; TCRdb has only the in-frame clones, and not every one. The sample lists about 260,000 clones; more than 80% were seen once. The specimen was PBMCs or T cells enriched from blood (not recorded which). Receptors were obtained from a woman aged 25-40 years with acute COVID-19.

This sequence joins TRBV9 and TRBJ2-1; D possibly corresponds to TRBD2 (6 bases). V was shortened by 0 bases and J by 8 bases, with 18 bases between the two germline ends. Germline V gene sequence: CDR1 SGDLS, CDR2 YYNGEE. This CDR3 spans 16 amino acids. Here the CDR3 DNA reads TGTGCCAGCAGCGTAGCTGACCGACTAGGGTTCCATGAGCAGTTCTTC. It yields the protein CASSVADRLGFHEQFF.

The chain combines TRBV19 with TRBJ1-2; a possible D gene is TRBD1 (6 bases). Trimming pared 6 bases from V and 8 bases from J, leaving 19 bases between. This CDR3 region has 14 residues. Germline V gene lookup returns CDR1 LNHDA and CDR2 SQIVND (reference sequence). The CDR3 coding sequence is TGTGCCAGTAGCGAAACAGGGTCAATGGGCGGCTACACCTTC. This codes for CASSETGSMGGYTF.

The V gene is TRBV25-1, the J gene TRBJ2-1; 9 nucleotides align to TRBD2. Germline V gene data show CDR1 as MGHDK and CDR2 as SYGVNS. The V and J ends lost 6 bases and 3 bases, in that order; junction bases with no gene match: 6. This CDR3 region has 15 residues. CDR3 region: CASRNSGSNYNEQFF. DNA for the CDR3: TGTGCCAGCAGAAATAGCGGGAGTAACTACAATGAGCAGTTCTTC.

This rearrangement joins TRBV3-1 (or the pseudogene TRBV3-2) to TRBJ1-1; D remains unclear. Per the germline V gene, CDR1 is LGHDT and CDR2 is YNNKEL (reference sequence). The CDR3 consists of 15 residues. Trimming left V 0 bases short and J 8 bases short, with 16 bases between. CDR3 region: CASSQDSGPREEAFF. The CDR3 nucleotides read TGTGCCAGCAGCCAAGATTCCGGGCCTCGGGAAGAAGCTTTCTTT.

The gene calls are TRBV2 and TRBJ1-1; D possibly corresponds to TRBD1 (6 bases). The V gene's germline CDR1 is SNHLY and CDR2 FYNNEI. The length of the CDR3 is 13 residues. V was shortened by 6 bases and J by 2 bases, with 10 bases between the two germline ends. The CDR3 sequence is CASRQGANTEAFF. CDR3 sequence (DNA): TGTGCCAGCAGACAGGGAGCTAACACTGAAGCTTTCTTT. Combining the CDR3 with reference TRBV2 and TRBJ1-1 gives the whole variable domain EPEVTQTPSHQVTQMGQEVILRCVPISNHLYFYWYRQILGQKVEFLVSFYNNEISEKSEIFDDQFSVERPDGSNFTLKIRSTKLEDSAMYFCASRQGANTEAFFGQGTRLTVV.

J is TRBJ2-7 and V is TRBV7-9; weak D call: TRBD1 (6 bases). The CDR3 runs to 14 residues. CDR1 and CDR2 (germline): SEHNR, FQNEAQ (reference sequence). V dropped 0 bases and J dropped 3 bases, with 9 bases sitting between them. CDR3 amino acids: CASSLARTDYEQYF. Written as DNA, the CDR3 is TGTGCCAGCAGCTTAGCGCGGACAGACTACGAGCAGTACTTC.

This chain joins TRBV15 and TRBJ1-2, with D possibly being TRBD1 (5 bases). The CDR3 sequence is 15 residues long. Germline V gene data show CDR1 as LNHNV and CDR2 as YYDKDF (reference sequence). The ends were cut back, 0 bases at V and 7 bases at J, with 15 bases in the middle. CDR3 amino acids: CATSRDFSTGLGYTF. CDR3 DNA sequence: TGTGCCACCAGCAGAGATTTTAGTACGGGACTTGGCTACACCTTC. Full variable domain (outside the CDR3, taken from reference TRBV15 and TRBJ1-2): DAMVIQNPRYQVTQFGKPVTLSCSQTLNHNVMYWYQQKSSQAPKLLFHYYDKDFNNEADTPDNFQSRRPNTSFCFLDIRSPGLGDTAMYLCATSRDFSTGLGYTFGSGTRLTVV.

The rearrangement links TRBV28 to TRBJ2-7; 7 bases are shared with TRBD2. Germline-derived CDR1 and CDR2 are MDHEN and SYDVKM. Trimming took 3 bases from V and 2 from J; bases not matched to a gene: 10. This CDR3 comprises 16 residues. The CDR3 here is CASSLGGREITYEQYF. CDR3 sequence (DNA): TGTGCCAGCAGTTTGGGTGGGAGGGAAATAACCTACGAGCAGTACTTC.

This chain's CDR3 is CASSLGRENYEQYF. The CDR3 DNA reads TGTGCCAGCAGCTTAGGGCGGGAGAACTACGAGCAGTACTTC. This chain links TRBV7-2 with TRBJ2-7, with 7 bases lining up with TRBD2. In germline, CDR1 is SGHTA, CDR2 FQGNSA. Trimming removed 1 base from V and 3 bases from J; junction bases left unmatched: 3. The CDR3 extends over 14 amino acids.

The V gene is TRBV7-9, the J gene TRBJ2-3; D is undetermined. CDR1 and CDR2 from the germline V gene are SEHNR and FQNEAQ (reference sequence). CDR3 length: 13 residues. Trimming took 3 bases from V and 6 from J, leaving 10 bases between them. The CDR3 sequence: CASSFPSQDTQYF. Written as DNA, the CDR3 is TGTGCCAGCAGCTTCCCGTCCCAGGATACGCAGTATTTT.

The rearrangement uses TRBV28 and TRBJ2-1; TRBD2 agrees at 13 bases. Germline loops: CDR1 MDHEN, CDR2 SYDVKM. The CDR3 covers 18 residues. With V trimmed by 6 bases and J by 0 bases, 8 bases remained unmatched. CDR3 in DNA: TGTGCCAGCAGCCAAACAGGACTAGCGGGGGACTCCTACAATGAGCAGTTCTTC. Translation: CASSQTGLAGDSYNEQFF.